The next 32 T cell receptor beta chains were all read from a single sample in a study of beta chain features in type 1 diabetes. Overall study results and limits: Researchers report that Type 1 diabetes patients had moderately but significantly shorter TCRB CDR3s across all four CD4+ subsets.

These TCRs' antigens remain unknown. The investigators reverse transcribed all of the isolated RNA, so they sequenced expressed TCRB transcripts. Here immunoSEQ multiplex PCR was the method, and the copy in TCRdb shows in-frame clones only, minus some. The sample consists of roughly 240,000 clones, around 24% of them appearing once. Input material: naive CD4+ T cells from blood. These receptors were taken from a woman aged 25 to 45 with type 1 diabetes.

CDR3 DNA sequence: TGTGCCAGCACTGGCGGGAGTGGTAATGAGCAGTTCTTC. Protein: CASTGGSGNEQFF. The V call is TRBV2, the J call TRBJ2-1, with 7 bases fitting TRBD2. Germline CDR1 is SNHLY and CDR2 is FYNNEI. J gave up 7 bases and V 7 bases, and 7 bases lay outside the gene matches. There are 13 residues in the CDR3.

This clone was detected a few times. The CDR3 region is CASSLSPSGPQHF. CDR3 DNA: TGTGCCAGCAGCTTAAGCCCTAGCGGGCCCCAGCATTTT. V gene TRBV7-3 combines with J gene TRBJ1-5; D is undetermined. CDR3 size: 13 residues. Germline assignment: CDR1 SGHTA and CDR2 FQGTGA. V was cut by 1 base and J by 9 bases, with 10 bases left in between. The full variable domain, rest sourced from reference TRBV7-3 and TRBJ1-5, is GAGVSQTPSNKVTEKGKYVELRCDPISGHTALYWYRQSLGQGPEFLIYFQGTGAADDSGLPNDRFFAVRPEGSVSTLKIQRTERGDSAVYLCASSLSPSGPQHFGDGTRLSIL.

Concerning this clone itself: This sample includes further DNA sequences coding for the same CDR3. CDR3 sequence (DNA): TGTGCCAGCAGCCTACAGGGGGCGGGTGAGCAGTACTTC. This translates into CASSLQGAGEQYF. The chain is built from TRBV7-9 and TRBJ2-7; 9 bases fit TRBD1. This CDR3 comprises 13 residues. The V gene end was trimmed by 5 bases and the J gene end by 7 bases; junction bases not matched to a gene: 6. The germline V gene encodes CDR1 SEHNR and CDR2 FQNEAQ (reference sequence).

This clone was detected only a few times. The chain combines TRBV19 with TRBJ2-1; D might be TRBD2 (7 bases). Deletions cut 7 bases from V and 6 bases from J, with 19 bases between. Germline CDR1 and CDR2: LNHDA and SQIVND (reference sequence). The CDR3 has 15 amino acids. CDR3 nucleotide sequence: TGTGCCAGTATTCAAGGGGGGGGGATGGGCAATGAGCAGTTCTTC. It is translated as CASIQGGGMGNEQFF.

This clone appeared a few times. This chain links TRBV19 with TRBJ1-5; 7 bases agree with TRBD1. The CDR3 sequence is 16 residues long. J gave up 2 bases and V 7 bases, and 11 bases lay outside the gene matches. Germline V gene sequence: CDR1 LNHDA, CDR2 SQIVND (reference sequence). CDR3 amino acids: CASTSSDRVRNQPQHF. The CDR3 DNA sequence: TGTGCCAGTACCTCAAGTGACAGGGTTCGCAATCAGCCCCAGCATTTT.

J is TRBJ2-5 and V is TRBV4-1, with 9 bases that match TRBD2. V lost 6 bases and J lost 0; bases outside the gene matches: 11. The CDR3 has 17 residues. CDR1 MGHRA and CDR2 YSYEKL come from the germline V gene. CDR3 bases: TGCGCCAGCAGTCGAAGCAGGCTAGCGGGAAACCAAGAGACCCAGTACTTC. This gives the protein CASSRSRLAGNQETQYF.

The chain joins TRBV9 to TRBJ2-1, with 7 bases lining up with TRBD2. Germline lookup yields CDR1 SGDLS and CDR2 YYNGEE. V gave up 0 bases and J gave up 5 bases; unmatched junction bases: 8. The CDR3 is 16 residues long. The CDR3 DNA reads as TGTGCCAGCAGCGTAGGGGAGGGACTATTCGACAATGAGCAGTTCTTC. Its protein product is CASSVGEGLFDNEQFF.

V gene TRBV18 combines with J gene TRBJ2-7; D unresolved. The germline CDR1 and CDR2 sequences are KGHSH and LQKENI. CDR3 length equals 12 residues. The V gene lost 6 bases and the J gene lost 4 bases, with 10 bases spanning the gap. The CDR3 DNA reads TGTGCCAGCTCCCCGTACACATACGAGCAGTACTTC. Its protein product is CASSPYTYEQYF.

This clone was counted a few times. CDR3 bases: TGCGCCAGCAGTTCAGACAGGGAGTCCACTGAAGCTTTCTTT. It encodes CASSSDRESTEAFF. The chain couples TRBV4-1 to TRBJ1-1; 7 bases map to TRBD1. Per germline, CDR1 MGHRA and CDR2 YSYEKL. This CDR3 has 14 residues. J was trimmed by 4 bases and V by 6 bases; bases with no gene match: 8.

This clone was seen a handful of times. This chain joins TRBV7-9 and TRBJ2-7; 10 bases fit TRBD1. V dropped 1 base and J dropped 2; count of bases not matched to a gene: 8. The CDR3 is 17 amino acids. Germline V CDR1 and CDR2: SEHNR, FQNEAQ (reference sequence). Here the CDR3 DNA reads TGTGCCAGCAGCTTAGGAATAGGACAGGGGGTCACCTACGAGCAGTACTTC. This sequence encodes CASSLGIGQGVTYEQYF.

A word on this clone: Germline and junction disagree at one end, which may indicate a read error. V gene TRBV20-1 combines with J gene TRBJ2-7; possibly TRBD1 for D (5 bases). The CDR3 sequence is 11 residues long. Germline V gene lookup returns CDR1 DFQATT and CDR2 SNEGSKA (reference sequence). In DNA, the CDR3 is TGCAGTGCTAGGGCGTCCCCGGACATTGCCTTC. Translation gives CSARASPDIAF.

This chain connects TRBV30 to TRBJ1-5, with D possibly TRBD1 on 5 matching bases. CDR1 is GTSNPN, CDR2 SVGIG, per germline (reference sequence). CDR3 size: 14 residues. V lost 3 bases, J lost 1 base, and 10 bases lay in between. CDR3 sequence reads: CAWSGTTSNQPQHF. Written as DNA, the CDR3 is TGTGCCTGGAGCGGGACTACGAGCAATCAGCCCCAGCATTTT.

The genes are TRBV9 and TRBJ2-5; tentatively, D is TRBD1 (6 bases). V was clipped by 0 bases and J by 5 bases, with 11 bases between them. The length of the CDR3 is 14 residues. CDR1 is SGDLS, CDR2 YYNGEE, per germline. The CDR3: CASSVAGGGETQYF. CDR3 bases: TGTGCCAGCAGCGTAGCAGGTGGGGGCGAGACCCAGTACTTC.

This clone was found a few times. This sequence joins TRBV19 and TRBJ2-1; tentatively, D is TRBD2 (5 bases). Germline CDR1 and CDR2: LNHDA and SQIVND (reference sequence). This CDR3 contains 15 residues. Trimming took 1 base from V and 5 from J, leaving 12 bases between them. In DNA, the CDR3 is TGTGCCAGTAGTATAGTGGAGGTGGGAAACAATGAGCAGTTCTTC. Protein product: CASSIVEVGNNEQFF.

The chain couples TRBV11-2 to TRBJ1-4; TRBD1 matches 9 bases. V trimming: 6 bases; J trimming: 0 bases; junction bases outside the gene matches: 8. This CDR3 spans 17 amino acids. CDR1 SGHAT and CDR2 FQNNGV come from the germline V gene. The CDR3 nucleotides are TGTGCCAGCAGTCGAACGGGACAGGGAGCAACTAATGAAAAACTGTTTTTT. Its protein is CASSRTGQGATNEKLFF. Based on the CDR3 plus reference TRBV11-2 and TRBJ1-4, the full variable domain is EAGVAQSPRYKIIEKRQSVAFWCNPISGHATLYWYQQILGQGPKLLIQFQNNGVVDDSQLPKDRFSAERLKGVDSTLKIQPAKLEDSAVYLCASSRTGQGATNEKLFFGSGTQLSVL.

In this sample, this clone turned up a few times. The CDR3 region has the DNA TGTGCCAGCTCACCCTTCAGCGAGGGACAGGGAGCTTTCTTT. The encoded protein is CASSPFSEGQGAFF. The gene calls are TRBV18 and TRBJ1-1, with 9 bases lining up with TRBD1. Trimming at V came to 3 bases and at J to 10 bases, leaving 9 bases not matched to a gene. Germline V CDR1 and CDR2: KGHSH, LQKENI. The CDR3 contains 14 residues.

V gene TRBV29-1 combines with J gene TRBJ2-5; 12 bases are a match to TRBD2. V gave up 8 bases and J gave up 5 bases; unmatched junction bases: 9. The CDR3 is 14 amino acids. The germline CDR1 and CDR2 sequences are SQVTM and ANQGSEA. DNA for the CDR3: TGCAGCCACGGACTAGCGGGGCCGGGGGAGACCCAGTACTTC. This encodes CSHGLAGPGETQYF.

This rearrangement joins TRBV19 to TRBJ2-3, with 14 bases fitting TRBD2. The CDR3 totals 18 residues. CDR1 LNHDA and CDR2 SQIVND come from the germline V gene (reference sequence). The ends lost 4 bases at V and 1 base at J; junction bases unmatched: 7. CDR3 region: CASSTGTSGSIGTDTQYF. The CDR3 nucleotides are TGTGCCAGTAGTACAGGGACTAGCGGGAGTATTGGCACAGATACGCAGTATTTT.

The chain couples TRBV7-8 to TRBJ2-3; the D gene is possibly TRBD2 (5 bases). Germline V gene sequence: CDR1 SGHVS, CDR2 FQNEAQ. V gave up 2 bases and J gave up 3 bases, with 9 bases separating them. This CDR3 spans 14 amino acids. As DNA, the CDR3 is TGTGCCAGCAGCTTACTAGCTTGGACAGATACGCAGTATTTT. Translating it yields CASSLLAWTDTQYF.

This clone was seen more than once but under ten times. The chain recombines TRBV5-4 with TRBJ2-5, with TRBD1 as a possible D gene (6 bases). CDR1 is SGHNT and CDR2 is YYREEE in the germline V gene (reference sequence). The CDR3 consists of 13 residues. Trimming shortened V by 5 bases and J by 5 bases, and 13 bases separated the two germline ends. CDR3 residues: CASRGPGVETQYF. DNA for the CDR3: TGTGCCAGCAGGGGCCCAGGGGTCGAGACCCAGTACTTC.

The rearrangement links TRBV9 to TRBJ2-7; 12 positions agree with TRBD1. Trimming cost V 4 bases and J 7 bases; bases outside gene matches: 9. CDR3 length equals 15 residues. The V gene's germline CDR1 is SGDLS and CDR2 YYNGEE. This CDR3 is CASSREGQGAREQYF. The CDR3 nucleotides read TGTGCCAGCAGCCGGGAGGGACAGGGGGCTCGGGAGCAGTACTTC.

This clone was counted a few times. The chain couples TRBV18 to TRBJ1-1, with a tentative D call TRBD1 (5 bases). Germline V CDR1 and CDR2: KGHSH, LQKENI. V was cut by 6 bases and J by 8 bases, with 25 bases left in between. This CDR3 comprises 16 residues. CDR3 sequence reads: CASSLGMEVSQGEAFF. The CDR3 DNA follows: TGTGCCAGCTCCCTCGGAATGGAAGTATCCCAGGGAGAAGCTTTCTTT.

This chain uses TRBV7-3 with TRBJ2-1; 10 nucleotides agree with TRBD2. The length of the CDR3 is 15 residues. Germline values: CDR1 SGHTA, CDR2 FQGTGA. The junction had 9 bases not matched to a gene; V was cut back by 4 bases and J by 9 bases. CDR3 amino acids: CASSSAGTSVAEQFF. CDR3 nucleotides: TGTGCCAGCAGCTCAGCCGGGACTAGCGTCGCTGAGCAGTTCTTC.

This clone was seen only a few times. CDR3 sequence: CASSPTRDRLLSYNEQFF. CDR3 nucleotide sequence: TGCGCCAGCAGCCCAACCCGGGACAGACTACTCTCCTACAATGAGCAGTTCTTC. The V gene is TRBV4-1, the J gene TRBJ2-1; the match to TRBD1 covers 7 bases. Germline CDR1 is MGHRA and CDR2 is YSYEKL. The CDR3 runs 18 residues. V lost 4 bases, J lost 0 bases, and 12 bases stayed unmatched.

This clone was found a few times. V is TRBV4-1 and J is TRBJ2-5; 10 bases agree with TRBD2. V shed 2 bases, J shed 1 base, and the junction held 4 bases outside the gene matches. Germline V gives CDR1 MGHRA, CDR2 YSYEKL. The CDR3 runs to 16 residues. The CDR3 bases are TGCGCCAGCAGCCAAACGGGACTAGCGTTCCAAGAGACCCAGTACTTC. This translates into CASSQTGLAFQETQYF.

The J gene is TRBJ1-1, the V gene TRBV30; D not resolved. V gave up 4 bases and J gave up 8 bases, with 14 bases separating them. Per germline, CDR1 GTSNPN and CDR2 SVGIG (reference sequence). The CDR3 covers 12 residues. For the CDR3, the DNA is TGTGCCTGGACGGGCAGCGGTTTCGAAGCTTTCTTT. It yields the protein CAWTGSGFEAFF.

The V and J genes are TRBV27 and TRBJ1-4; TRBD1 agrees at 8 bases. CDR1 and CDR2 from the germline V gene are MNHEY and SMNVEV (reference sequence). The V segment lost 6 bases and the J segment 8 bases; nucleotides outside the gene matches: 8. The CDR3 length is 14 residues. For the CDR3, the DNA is TGTGCCAGCAGCCCACAGGGGGTCCGGGAAAAACTGTTTTTT. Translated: CASSPQGVREKLFF.

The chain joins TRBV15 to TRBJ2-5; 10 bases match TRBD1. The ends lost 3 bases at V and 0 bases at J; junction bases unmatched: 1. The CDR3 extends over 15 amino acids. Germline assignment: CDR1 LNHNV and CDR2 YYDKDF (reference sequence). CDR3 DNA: TGTGCCACCAGCAGGGACAGGGGGTACCAAGAGACCCAGTACTTC. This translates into CATSRDRGYQETQYF.

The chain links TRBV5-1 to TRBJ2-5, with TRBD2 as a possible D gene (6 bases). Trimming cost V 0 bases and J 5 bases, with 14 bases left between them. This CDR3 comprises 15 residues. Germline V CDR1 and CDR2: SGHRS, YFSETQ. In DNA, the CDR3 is TGCGCCAGCAGCTTGGCCGGGGGAGAGGTGGAGACCCAGTACTTC. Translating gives CASSLAGGEVETQYF.

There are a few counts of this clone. This CDR3 is CATQGATRNQPQHF. The CDR3 bases are TGTGCCACTCAGGGGGCGACGCGCAATCAGCCCCAGCATTTT. The chain has TRBV19 and TRBJ1-5; 8 nucleotides align to TRBD1. CDR1 is LNHDA and CDR2 is SQIVND in the germline V gene (reference sequence). Trimming took 10 bases from V and 2 from J; bases not matched to a gene: 7. The CDR3 runs 14 residues.

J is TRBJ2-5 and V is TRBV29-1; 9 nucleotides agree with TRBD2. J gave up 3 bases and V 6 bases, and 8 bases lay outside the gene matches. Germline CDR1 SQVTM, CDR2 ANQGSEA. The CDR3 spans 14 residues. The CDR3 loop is CSVLGGRGEETQYF. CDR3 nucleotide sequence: TGCAGCGTGTTGGGCGGGAGGGGGGAAGAGACCCAGTACTTC.

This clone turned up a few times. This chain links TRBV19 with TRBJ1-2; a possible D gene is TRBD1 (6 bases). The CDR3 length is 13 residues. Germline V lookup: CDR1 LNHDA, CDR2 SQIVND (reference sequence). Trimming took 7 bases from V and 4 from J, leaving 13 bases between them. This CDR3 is CASKAGDTYGYTF. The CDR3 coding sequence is TGTGCCAGTAAGGCAGGGGATACCTATGGCTACACCTTC.